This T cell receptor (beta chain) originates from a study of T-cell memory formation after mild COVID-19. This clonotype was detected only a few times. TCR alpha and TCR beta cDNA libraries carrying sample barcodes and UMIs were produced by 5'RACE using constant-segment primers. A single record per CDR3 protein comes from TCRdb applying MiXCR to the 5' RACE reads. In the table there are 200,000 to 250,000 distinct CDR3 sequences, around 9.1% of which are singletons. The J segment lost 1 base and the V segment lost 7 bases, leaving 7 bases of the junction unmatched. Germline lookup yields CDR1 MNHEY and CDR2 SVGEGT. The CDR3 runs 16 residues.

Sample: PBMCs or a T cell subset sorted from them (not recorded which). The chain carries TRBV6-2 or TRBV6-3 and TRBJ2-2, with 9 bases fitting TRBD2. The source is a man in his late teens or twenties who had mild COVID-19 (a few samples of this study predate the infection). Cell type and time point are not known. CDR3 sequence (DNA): TGTGCCAGCAACGTCGAAGCGGGGGGGAACACCGGGGAGCTGTTTTTT. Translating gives CASNVEAGGNTGELFF.